These 5 T cell receptor beta chains came from one sample sequenced in a study of CD8 T cells in Susac syndrome. Random hexamers primed reverse transcription of about 0.5 to 1 ug RNA. TCRdb processed the immunoSEQ multiplex PCR reads anew with MiXCR; each CDR3 protein has one entry. The sample lists around 100,000 distinct CDR3 sequences; 95% were seen once. Sample: CD8+ T cells from PBMCs. Receptors were obtained from a human donor with Susac syndrome.

The rearrangement joins TRBV9 to TRBJ2-5; 7 positions agree with TRBD1. The trim removed 3 bases at V and 3 bases at J, leaving 2 bases unmatched. The germline V gene encodes CDR1 SGDLS and CDR2 YYNGEE. CDR3 length: 13 residues. CDR3 protein: CASSAGQKETQYF. The CDR3, as DNA: TGTGCCAGCAGCGCGGGACAGAAAGAGACCCAGTACTTC.

The chain links TRBV6-6 to TRBJ1-6; unclear D gene. This CDR3 has 15 amino acids. From germline, CDR1 is MNHNY and CDR2 SVGAGI (reference sequence). Trimming took 0 bases from V and 8 from J, leaving 11 bases between them. This chain's CDR3 is CASSYSEGRDSPLHF. CDR3 in DNA: TGTGCCAGCAGTTACTCGGAGGGTAGGGATTCACCCCTCCACTTT.

The V and J genes are TRBV28 and TRBJ1-5; TRBD1 matches 7 bases. Germline-derived CDR1 and CDR2 are MDHEN and SYDVKM. This CDR3 is 16 amino acids long. With 5 bases clipped from V and 0 bases from J, the junction kept 7 bases outside the gene matches. The CDR3 loop reads CASSRYRGYSNQPQHF. In nucleotides, the CDR3 is TGTGCCAGCAGTCGTTACAGGGGATATAGCAATCAGCCCCAGCATTTT.

The V gene is TRBV5-4, the J gene TRBJ2-1; TRBD1 aligns across 8 bases. Germline V gene sequence: CDR1 SGHNT, CDR2 YYREEE (reference sequence). The V segment lost 3 bases and the J segment 1 base; nucleotides outside the gene matches: 3. The CDR3 loop spans 15 amino acids. In nucleotides, the CDR3 is TGTGCCAGCAGCTCTGACAGGGGTTCCTACAATGAGCAGTTCTTC. Translation gives CASSSDRGSYNEQFF. The whole variable domain, remainder taken from reference TRBV5-4 and TRBJ2-1, is ETGVTQSPTHLIKTRGQQVTLRCSSQSGHNTVSWYQQALGQGPQFIFQYYREEENGRGNFPPRFSGLQFPNYSSELNVNALELDDSALYLCASSSDRGSYNEQFFGPGTRLTVL.

The chain recombines TRBV28 with TRBJ2-1, with D uncertain. The germline V gene encodes CDR1 MDHEN and CDR2 SYDVKM. V lost 4 bases and J 7 bases, leaving 8 bases between the germline ends. The CDR3 length is 12 residues. CDR3 nucleotides: TGTGCCAGCAGTTATCCTAGGAATGAGCAGTTCTTC. Translation: CASSYPRNEQFF.